The rows below give T cell receptor beta chains drawn from one sample of a study of blood T cell repertoires in COVID-19. Measured with immunoSEQ multiplex PCR; TCRdb has only the in-frame clones, and not every one. The sample includes about 300,000 clones, around 89% of them seen just once. Material: peripheral blood. These receptors came from a woman aged 45-65 years with COVID-19, enrolled during active disease. Both conserved end residues are trimmed from each CDR3. Some rows have no size entry. The others give once, few or many, or a class for an expanded clone.

j_call | v_call | clone_size | cdr3_aa
TRBJ1-1 | TRBV11-3 | . | ASSRQGGTTEAF
TRBJ2-7 | TRBV27 | . | ASSLYDSYEQY
TRBJ1-5 | TRBV5-6 | . | ASSLLSDSTQPQH
TRBJ2-5 | TRBV19 | few | ASSIASGTETQY
. | TRBV10-1 | . | ASSEGLAGGNEQF
TRBJ1-1 | TRBV2 | . | ASSEARQKVRNTEAF
TRBJ1-1 | TRBV6-1 | . | ASRPGGARTEAF
TRBJ1-1 | TRBV10-1 | . | AIPKSEAF
TRBJ1-2 | TRBV3-1/TRBV3-2 | . | ASSRGTYGGYT
TRBJ1-2 | TRBV6-5 | . | ASSGQMANYGYT
TRBJ1-5 | TRBV18 | . | ASSKTGDSQPQH
TRBJ1-1 | TRBV6-6 | . | ASALQANTEAF
TRBJ1-5 | TRBV2 | once | ASTQDRGLDQPQH